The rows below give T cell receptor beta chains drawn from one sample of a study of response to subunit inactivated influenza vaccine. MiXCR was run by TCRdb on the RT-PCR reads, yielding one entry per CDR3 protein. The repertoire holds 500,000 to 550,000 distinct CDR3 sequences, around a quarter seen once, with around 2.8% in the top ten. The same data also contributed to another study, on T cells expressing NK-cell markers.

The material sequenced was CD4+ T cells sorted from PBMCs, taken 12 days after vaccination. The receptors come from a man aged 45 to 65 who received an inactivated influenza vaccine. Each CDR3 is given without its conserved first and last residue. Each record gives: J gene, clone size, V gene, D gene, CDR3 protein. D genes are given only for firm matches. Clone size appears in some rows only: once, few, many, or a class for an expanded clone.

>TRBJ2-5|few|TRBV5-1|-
ASSLGGSTGDETQY
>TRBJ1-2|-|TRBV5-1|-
ASSHEGVRGT
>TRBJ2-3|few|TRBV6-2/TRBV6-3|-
ASSGPRSMSTDTQY
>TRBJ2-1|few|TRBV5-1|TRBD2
ASSPNSGRESSNEQF
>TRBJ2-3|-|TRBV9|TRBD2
ASSLLSRTSGSEDTQY
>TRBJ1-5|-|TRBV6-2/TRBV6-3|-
ASSTGTSYQPQH
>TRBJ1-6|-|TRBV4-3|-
ASSQGRFLSSPLH
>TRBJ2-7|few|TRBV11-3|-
ASSSGPLGGQY
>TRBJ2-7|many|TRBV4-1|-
ASSQPRQAYEQY
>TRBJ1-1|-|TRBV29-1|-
SGRSAEAF
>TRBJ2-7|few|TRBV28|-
ASSPPRGHSYEQY
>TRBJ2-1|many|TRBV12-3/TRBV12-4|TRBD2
ASSLTSGAYNEQF
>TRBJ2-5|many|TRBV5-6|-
ASSIGTIQETQY
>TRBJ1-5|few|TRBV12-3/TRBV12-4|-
ASSQRGQTNQPQH
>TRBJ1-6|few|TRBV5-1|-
ASSFFPVYNSPLH
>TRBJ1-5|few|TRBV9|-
ASSGGVRNQPQH
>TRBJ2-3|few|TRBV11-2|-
ASSLSGGQADTQY
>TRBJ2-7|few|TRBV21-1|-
ASSKGQSAGGRRYEQY
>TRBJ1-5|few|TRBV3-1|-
ASSQDVNQPQH
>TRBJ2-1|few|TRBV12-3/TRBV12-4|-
ASSGPRGEQF
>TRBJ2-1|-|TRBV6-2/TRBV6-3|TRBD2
ASRRPGTSWEQF
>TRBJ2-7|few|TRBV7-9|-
ASSSPVRGSFDEQY
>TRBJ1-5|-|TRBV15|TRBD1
ATRPQGTGSHQPQH
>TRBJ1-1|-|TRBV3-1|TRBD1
ASSQTGGANEAF
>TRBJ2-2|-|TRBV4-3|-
ASSQVWGADTGELF
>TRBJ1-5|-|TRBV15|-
ATSRDLTDPQPQH
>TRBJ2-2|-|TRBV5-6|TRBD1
ASSPDRTGELF
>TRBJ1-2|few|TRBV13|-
ASSPRNYGYT
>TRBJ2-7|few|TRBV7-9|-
ASSVDSGREQY
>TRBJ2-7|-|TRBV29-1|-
SVGMGQGRYEQY
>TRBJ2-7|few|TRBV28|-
ASSSTRGRLYEQY
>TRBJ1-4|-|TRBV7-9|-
ASSLTRGTNEKLF
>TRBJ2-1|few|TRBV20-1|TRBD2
SAGGGRAGNEQF
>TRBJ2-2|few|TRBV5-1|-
ASTPGAGTGELF
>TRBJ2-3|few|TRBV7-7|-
ASSPGTSTATTQY
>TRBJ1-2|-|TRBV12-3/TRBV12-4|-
ASSRTPGPSNYGYT
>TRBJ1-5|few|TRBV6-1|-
ASSPDQDQPQH
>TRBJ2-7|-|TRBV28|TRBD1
ASSVPRDRASYEQY
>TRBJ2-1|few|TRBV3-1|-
ASSQAVRQPLGDEQF
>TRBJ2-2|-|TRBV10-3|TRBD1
AIRTGTGRTGELF
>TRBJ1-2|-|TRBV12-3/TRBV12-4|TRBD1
ASSYLGRGRVGGYGYT
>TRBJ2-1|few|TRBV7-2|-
ASSLMGFHEQF
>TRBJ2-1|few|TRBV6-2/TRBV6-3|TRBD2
ASSWGLASSEQF
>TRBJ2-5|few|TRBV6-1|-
ASRRGAQGETQY